This T cell receptor (beta chain) was recorded in a study of OX40 agonist ivuxolimab in advanced cancers. Study-level findings and limits: Still undetermined is the antigen specificity of the expanded peripheral T cells.

Details on this clone: Its antigen remains unknown.

Sequencing was performed with immunoSEQ multiplex PCR; in TCRdb, only in-frame clones are kept and a portion is missing. Altogether 45,000 to 55,000 clones are present, 70% to 90% being singletons, with the ten largest covering around 9%. Drawing of blood for sampling happened at baseline, at cycle 4 day 1, and at cycle 7 day 1. The CDR3 spans 16 residues. Germline assignment: CDR1 MDHEN and CDR2 SYDVKM. Trimming removed 10 bases from V and 0 bases from J, with 22 bases in between. Sample: CD4+ or CD8+ T cells sorted from blood, taken in a trial of the OX40 agonist ivuxolimab. The J gene is TRBJ2-7, the V gene TRBV28; D might be TRBD1 (5 bases). The clonotype was recovered from an adult with an advanced solid tumor such as melanoma, head and neck, liver or kidney cancer. CDR3 residues: CANPNTQVRSSYEQYF. CDR3 sequence (DNA): TGTGCCAACCCTAACACACAGGTAAGGAGCTCCTACGAGCAGTACTTC.